The clone carrying this T cell receptor (beta chain) has at least ten counts. The data were taken from a study of T-cell reconstitution after alpha-beta-depleted transplantation in children. After removal of 0 bases from V and 3 bases from J, the junction contained 7 bases not matched to a gene. This CDR3 region has 17 residues. CDR1 and CDR2 (germline): DFQATT, SNEGSKA (reference sequence). As it was prepared, the TCRbeta library received unique molecular identifiers. TCRdb re-called the PCR reads through MiXCR, storing one row per CDR3 protein. The sample lists fewer than 550,000 distinct CDR3 sequences; roughly a tenth were seen once.

The chain combines TRBV20-1 with TRBJ2-1; TRBD2 aligns across 11 bases. The sequencing here drew on PBMCs, taken before TCRalphabeta/CD19-depleted stem cell transplant. The clonotype originates from a child between 2 and 9 years old with inherited bone marrow failure, due to receive a stem cell transplant. The CDR3 region has the DNA TGCAGTGCTAGAGATTTAGCGGGAGGGCCAAACTACAATGAGCAGTTCTTC. Protein sequence: CSARDLAGGPNYNEQFF.